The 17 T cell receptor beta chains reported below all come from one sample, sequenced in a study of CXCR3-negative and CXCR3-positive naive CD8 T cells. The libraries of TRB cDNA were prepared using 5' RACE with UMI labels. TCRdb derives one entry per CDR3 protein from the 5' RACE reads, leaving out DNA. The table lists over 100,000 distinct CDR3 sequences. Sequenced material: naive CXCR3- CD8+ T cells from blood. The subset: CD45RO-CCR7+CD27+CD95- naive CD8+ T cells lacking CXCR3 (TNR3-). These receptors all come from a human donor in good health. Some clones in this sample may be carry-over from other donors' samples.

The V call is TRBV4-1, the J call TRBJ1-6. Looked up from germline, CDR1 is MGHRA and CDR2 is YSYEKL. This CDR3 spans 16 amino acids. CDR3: CASSQDTGLARSPLHF.

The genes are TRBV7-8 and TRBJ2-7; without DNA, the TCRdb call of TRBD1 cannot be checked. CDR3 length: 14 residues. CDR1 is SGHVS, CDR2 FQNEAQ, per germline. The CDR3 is CASSLSLGDYEQYF.

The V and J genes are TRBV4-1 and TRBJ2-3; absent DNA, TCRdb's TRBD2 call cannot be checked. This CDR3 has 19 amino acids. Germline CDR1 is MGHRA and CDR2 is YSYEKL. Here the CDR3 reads CASSQDTLLLAGGVDTQYF.

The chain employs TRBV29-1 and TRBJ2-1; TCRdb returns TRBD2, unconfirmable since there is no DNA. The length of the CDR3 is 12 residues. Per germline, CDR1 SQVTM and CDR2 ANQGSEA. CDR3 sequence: CSVAQLDGKQFF.

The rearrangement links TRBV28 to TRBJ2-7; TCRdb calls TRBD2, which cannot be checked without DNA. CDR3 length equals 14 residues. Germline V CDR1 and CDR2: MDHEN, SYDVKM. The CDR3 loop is CASSLWDSPYEQYF.

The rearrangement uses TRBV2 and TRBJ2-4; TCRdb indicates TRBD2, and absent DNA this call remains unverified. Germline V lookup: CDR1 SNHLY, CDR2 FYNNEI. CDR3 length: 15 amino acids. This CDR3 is CASSAPRFPKNIQYF.

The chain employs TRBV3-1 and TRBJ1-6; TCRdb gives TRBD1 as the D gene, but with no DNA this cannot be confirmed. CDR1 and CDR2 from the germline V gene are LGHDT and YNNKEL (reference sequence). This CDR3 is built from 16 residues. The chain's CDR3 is CASSQDAGQYNSPLHF. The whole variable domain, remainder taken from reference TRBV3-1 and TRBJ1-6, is DTAVSQTPKYLVTQMGNDKSIKCEQNLGHDTMYWYKQDSKKFLKIMFSYNNKELIINETVPNRFSPKSPDKAHLNLHINSLELGDSAVYFCASSQDAGQYNSPLHFGNGTRLTVT.

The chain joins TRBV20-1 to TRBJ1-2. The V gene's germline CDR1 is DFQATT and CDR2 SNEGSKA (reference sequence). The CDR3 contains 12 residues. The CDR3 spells CSARNRDYGYTF.

The CDR3 here is CASSVGGGPTDTQYF. This chain uses TRBV25-1 with TRBJ2-3; with no DNA, the TCRdb D assignment of TRBD1 cannot be verified. CDR1 is MGHDK and CDR2 is SYGVNS in the germline V gene. The CDR3 consists of 15 residues. The full variable domain, rest sourced from reference TRBV25-1 and TRBJ2-3, is EADIYQTPRYLVIGTGKKITLECSQTMGHDKMYWYQQDPGMELHLIHYSYGVNSTEKGDLSSESTVSRIRTEHFPLTLESARPSHTSQYLCASSVGGGPTDTQYFGPGTRLTVL.

The CDR3 here is CASSYRTGTMNTEAFF. The genes are TRBV6-5 and TRBJ1-1; TCRdb's assignment of TRBD1 cannot be checked, as there is no DNA. CDR3 length equals 16 residues. CDR1 is MNHEY, CDR2 SVGAGI, per germline.

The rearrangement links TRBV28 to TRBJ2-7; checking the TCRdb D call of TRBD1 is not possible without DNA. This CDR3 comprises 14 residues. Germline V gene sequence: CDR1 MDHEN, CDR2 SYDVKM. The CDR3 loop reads CASSTDPGVAEQYF.

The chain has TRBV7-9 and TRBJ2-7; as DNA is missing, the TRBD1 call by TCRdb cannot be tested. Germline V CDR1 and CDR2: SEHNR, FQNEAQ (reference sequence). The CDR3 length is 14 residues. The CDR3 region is CASTIQGASYEQYF.

CDR3 in amino acids: CATLFASGLSYEQYF. V gene TRBV28 combines with J gene TRBJ2-7; TCRdb proposes TRBD1, but this gene call is untestable without DNA. The CDR3 loop spans 15 amino acids. Germline lookup yields CDR1 MDHEN and CDR2 SYDVKM.

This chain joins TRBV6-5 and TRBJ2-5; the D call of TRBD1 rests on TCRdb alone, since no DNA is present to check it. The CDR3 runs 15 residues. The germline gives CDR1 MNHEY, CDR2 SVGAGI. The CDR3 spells CASSPGHSYQETQYF.

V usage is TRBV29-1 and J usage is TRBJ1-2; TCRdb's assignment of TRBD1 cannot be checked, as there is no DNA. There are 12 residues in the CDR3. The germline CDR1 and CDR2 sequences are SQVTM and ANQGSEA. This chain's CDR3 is CSVAGQGDGYTF.

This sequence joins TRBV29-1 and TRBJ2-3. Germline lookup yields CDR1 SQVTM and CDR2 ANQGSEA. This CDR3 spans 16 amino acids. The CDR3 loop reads CSVEDLLSDGTDTQYF.

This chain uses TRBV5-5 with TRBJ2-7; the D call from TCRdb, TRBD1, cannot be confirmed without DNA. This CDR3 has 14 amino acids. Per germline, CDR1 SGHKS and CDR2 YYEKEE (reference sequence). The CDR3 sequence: CASSFGTEILEQYF.